This record looks at one TCR beta chain sequence and its context. The antigen is unknown. This record belongs to a study of cytomegalovirus exposure and HLA in healthy donors. Points from the study as a whole: Three CMV-associated chains were confirmed in vitro to be specific for CMV antigens. V- and J-gene trimming of TCR beta was linked (in a later analysis) to a missense DCLRE1C variant.

In germline, CDR1 is SGHNT, CDR2 YENEEA. The CDR3 length is 15 residues. V lost 5 bases and J 0 bases, leaving 8 bases between the germline ends. The primer mix had 60 Vbeta and 13 Jbeta primers. In the original processing: Per a later analysis, the number of unique TCR beta chains was some 82 million, of which 9 million to 14 million were shared. Libraries were prepared by immunoSEQ multiplex PCR; TCRdb keeps only in-frame clonotypes and omits some of them. That table is the source of V, J and clone size, and D and trimming were worked out from the DNA. The sample lists over 150,000 clones; less than 85% were seen once.

The rearrangement uses TRBV11-3 and TRBJ1-6; a possible D gene is TRBD1 (6 bases). Sequenced material: PBMCs. The clonotype comes from a man aged 40-50 years in good health and CMV-seronegative. CDR3 coding DNA: TGTGCCAGCAGCGTGGACAGCTCCTATAATTCACCCCTCCACTTT. Encoded protein: CASSVDSSYNSPLHF.